The clone carrying this T cell receptor (beta chain) was found many times. Its antigen is not identified. This specimen comes from a study of response to subunit inactivated influenza vaccine. Study conclusions and caveats: The authors offered the suggestion that each seasonal influenza vaccination recruits few new T cells.

The V end was cut by 6 bases, the J end by 5 bases, with 13 bases between. Germline CDR1 is DFQATT and CDR2 is SNEGSKA (reference sequence). CDR3 size: 12 residues. MiXCR, run by TCRdb on the RT-PCR reads, gives a single entry per CDR3 protein. Counted here are under 500,000 distinct CDR3 sequences, approximately 9.9% occurring once; the ten biggest clones make up roughly 12%. The V gene is TRBV20-1, the J gene TRBJ1-1, with D unclear. The TCR originated in a man aged 50 to 60 who received an inactivated influenza vaccine. Material: PBMCs from blood, obtained 40 to 50 days after vaccination. The CDR3 DNA reads as TGCAGTGCCGGACTGGGTTTGACTGAAGCTTTCTTT. Protein product: CSAGLGLTEAFF.